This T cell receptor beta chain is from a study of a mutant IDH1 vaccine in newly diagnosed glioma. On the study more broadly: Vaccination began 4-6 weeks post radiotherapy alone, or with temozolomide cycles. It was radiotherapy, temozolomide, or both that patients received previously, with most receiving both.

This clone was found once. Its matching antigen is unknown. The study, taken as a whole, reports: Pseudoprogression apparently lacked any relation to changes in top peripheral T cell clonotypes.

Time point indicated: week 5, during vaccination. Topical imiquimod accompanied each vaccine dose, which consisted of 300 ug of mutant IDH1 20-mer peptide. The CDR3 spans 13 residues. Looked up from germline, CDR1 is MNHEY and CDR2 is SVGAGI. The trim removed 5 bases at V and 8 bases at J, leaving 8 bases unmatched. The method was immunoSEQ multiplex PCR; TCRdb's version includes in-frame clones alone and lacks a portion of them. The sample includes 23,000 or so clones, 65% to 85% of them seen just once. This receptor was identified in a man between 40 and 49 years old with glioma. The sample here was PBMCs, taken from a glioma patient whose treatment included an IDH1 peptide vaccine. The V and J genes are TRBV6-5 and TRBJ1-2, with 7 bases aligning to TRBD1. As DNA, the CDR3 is TGTGCCAGCAGTCTAACAGGGGCGCCCGGCTACACCTTC. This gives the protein CASSLTGAPGYTF.